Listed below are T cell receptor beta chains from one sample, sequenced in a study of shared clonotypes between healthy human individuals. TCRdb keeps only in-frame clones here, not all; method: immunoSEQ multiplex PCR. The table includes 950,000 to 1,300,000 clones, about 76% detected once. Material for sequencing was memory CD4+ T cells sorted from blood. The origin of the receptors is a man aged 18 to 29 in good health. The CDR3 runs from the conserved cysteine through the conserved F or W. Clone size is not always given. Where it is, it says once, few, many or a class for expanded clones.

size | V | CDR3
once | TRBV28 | CASSSGALAGSTDTQYF
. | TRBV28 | CASTSDATGELFF
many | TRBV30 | CACRSDMYQETQYF
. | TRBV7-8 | CASSSDGQAKNIQYF
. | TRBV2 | CASSEGRPYEQYF
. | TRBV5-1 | CASSLGSNTGELFF
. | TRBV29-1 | CSGQENTEAFF
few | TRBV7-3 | CASNMGTSGGRTDTQYF
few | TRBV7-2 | CASSLALGSNEKLFF
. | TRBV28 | CASSLRGNEQFF
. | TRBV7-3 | CASSLLGLAGVNEQFF
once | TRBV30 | CAWSLAGEQFF
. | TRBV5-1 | CASSVAGTDTQYF
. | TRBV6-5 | CASSQGRSEQFF
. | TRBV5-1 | CASSLKQGVDTQYF
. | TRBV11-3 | CASSYGQGDASTDTQYF
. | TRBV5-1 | CASSAGRGQRQETQYF
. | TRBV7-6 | CASSLELGPTYEQYF
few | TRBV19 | CASSPPGAGAYNEQFF
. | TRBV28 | CASSPPDGFYEQYF
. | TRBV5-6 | CASSLEKGAVPLHF
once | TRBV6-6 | CASSTGTLFEAFF
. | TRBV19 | CASSIVGVGSPYTF
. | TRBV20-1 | CSARDATEAFF
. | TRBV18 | CASSPYTGEVDEKLFF
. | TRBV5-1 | CASSSGQGAGNTIYF
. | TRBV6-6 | CASSDSRGTQYGYTF
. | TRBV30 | CAWSVQGLQYF
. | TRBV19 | CASSIGKGELFF
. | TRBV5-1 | CASSSPPGGNWGNTGELFF
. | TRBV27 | CASSIRGLYGYTF